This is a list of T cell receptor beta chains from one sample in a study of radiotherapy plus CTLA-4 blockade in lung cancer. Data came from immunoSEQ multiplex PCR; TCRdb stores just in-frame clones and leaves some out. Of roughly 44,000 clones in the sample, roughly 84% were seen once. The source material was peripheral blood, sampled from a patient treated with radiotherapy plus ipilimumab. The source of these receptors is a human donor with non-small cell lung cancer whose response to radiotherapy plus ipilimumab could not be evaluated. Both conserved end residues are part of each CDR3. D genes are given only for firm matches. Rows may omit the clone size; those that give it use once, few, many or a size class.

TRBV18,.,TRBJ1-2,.,CASSQSGTSNYGYTF,TGTGCCAGCTCACAGTCCGGGACATCAAACTATGGCTACACCTTC
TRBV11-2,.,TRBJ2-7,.,CASSRVLGAVPYEQYF,TGTGCCAGCAGTCGGGTGTTGGGGGCAGTTCCCTACGAGCAGTACTTC
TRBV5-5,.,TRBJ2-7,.,CASSPVPGGSYEQYF,TGTGCCAGCAGCCCCGTCCCAGGAGGCTCCTACGAGCAGTACTTC
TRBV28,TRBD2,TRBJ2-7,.,CASRAAGAYEQYF,TGTGCCAGCAGGGCGGCGGGAGCCTACGAGCAGTACTTC
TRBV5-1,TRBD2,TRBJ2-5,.,CASSEPGGGGETQYF,TGCGCCAGCAGCGAACCCGGGGGGGGAGGGGAGACCCAGTACTTC
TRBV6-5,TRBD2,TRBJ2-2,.,CASRMQRGGSGELFF,TGTGCCAGCAGGATGCAACGGGGGGGTTCCGGGGAGCTGTTTTTT
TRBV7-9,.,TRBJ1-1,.,CASSPGYRALMNTEAFF,TGTGCCAGCAGCCCAGGATACAGGGCTCTGATGAACACTGAAGCTTTCTTT
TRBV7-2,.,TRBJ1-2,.,CASSSHYRIYGYTF,TGTGCCAGCAGCTCTCACTACCGGATCTATGGCTACACCTTC
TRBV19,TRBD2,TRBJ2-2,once,CASLGGAPSGKGGELFF,TGTGCCAGTCTCGGTGGAGCGCCTAGCGGGAAGGGCGGGGAGCTGTTTTTT
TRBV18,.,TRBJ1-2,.,CASSPGTGSNYGYTF,TGTGCCAGCTCACCAGGAACAGGATCTAACTATGGCTACACCTTC
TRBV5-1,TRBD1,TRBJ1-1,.,CASSLAGGGTEAFF,TGCGCCAGCAGCTTGGCAGGGGGCGGCACTGAAGCTTTCTTT
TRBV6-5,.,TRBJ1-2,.,CASSYLRGSSGYTF,TGTGCCAGCAGTTACTTGCGAGGGTCTTCAGGCTACACCTTC
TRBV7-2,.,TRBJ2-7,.,CASSFGSGGHEQYF,TGTGCCAGCAGCTTCGGGTCCGGCGGCCACGAGCAGTACTTC
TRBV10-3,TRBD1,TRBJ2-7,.,CAISDAIDRGPSYEQYF,TGTGCCATCAGTGACGCGATTGACAGGGGGCCTTCCTACGAGCAGTACTTC
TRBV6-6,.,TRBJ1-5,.,CASSLMSGYQPQHF,TGTGCCAGCAGTCTAATGAGCGGGTATCAGCCCCAGCATTTT
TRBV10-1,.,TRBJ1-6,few,CARGGGYSPLHF,TGCGCCAGGGGCGGGGGCTATTCACCCCTCCACTTT
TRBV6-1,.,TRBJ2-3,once,CASSARADTQYF,TGTGCCAGCAGTGCCAGGGCAGATACGCAGTATTTT
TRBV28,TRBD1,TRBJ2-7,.,CASSFTTGASYEQYF,TGTGCCAGCAGTTTTACGACAGGGGCCTCCTACGAGCAGTACTTC
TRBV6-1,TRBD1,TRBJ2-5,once,CASTMTGVETQYF,TGTGCCAGCACTATGACAGGGGTAGAGACCCAGTACTTC
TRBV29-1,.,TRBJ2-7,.,CSVQGTYEQYF,TGCAGCGTTCAGGGCACCTACGAGCAGTACTTC
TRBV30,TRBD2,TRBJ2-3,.,CAWSPRLLAGVDTQYF,TGTGCCTGGAGTCCCCGTTTACTAGCGGGAGTAGATACGCAGTATTTT
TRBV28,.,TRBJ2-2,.,CASSLAGTNTGELFF,TGTGCCAGCAGTTTGGCAGGGACGAACACCGGGGAGCTGTTTTTT
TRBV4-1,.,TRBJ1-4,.,CASSQEVRSVETNEKLFF,TGCGCCAGCAGCCAAGAAGTGAGAAGCGTTGAAACTAATGAAAAACTGTTTTTT
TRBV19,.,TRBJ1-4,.,CASSSTGAYEKLFF,TGTGCCAGTAGTTCGACAGGAGCTTATGAAAAACTGTTTTTT
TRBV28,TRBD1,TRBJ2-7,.,CASSSPAGQGAGYEQYF,TGTGCCAGCAGTTCCCCTGCCGGACAGGGGGCGGGCTACGAGCAGTACTTC
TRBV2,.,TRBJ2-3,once,CASSENGDTQYF,TGTGCCAGCAGTGAGAACGGGGATACGCAGTATTTT
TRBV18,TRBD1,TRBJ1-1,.,CASSGGQGTEAFF,TGTGCCAGCTCAGGGGGACAGGGAACTGAAGCTTTCTTT
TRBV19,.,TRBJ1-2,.,CASSIMARAGPRPNYGYTF,TGTGCCAGTAGTATAATGGCCAGGGCAGGGCCCCGTCCTAACTATGGCTACACCTTC
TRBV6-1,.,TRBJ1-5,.,CASSREGNQPQHF,TGTGCCAGCAGCAGGGAGGGCAATCAGCCCCAGCATTTT
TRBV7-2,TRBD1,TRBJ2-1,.,CASSLGQGQGEQFF,TGTGCCAGCAGCCTCGGACAGGGGCAGGGGGAGCAGTTCTTC
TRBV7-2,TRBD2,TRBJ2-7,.,CASSLGSSGNYEQYF,TGTGCCAGCAGCTTAGGGTCTAGCGGAAACTACGAGCAGTACTTC